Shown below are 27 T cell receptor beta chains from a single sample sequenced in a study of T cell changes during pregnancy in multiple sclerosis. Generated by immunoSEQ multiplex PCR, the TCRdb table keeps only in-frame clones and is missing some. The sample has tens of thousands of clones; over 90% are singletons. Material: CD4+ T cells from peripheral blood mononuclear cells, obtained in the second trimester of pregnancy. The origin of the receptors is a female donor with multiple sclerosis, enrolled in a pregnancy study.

CDR3 amino acids: CASSLESFYGYTF. DNA for the CDR3: TGTGCCAGCAGCTTGGAGAGTTTCTATGGCTACACCTTC. The chain recombines TRBV7-9 with TRBJ1-2; no clear D gene. Germline CDR1 reads SEHNR; CDR2 reads FQNEAQ (reference sequence). The CDR3 is 13 residues long. Trimming shortened V by 3 bases and J by 4 bases, and 9 bases separated the two germline ends.

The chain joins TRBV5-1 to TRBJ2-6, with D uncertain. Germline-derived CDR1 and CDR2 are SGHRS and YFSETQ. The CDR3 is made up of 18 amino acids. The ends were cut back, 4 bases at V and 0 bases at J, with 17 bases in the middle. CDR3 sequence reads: CASSPGLSVSSGANVLTF. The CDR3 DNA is TGCGCCAGCAGCCCGGGTCTATCGGTCAGCTCTGGGGCCAACGTCCTGACTTTC.

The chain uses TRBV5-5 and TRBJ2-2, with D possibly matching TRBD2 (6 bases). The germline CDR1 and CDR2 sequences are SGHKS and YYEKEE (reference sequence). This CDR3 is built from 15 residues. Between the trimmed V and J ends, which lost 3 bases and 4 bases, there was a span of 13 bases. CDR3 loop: CASSSPAGGTGELFF. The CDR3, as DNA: TGTGCCAGCAGCTCCCCAGCGGGTGGCACCGGGGAGCTGTTTTTT.

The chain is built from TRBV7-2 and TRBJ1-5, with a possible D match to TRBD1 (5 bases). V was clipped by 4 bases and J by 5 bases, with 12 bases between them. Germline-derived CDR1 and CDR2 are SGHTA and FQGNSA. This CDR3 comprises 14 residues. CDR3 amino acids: CASSSPTGHQPQHF. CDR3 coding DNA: TGTGCCAGCAGCTCACCTACAGGTCATCAGCCCCAGCATTTT.

This chain's CDR3 is CASSNARAAYEQYF. CDR3 nucleotide sequence: TGTGCCAGCAGTAATGCCAGGGCAGCCTACGAGCAGTACTTC. The V call is TRBV6-6, the J call TRBJ2-7; TRBD1 is a possible D gene (5 bases). Germline assignment: CDR1 MNHNY and CDR2 SVGAGI (reference sequence). V gave up 5 bases and J gave up 2 bases, with 13 bases separating them. This CDR3 has 14 residues.

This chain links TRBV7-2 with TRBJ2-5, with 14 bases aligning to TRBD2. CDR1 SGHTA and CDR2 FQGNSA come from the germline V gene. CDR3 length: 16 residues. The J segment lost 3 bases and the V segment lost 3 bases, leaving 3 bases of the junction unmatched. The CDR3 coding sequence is TGTGCCAGCAGCTTCCAGGGACTAGCGGGGGAAGAGACCCAGTACTTC. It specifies CASSFQGLAGEETQYF.

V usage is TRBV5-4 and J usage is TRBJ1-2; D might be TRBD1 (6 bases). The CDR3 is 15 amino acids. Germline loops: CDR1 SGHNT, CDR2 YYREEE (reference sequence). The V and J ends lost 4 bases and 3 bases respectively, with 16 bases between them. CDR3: CASSADSPRDYGYTF. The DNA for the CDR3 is TGTGCCAGCAGCGCGGACAGCCCGAGGGACTATGGCTACACCTTC.

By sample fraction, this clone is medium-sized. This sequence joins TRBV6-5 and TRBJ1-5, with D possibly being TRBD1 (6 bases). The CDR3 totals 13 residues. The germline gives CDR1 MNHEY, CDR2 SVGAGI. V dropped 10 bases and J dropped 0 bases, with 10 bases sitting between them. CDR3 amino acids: CATGTFSNQPQHF. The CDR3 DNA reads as TGTGCCACCGGGACATTTAGCAATCAGCCCCAGCATTTT.

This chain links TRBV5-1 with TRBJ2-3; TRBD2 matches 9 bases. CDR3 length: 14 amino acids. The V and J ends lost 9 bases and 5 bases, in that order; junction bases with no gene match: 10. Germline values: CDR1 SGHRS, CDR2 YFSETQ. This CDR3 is CATKIAGERDTQYF. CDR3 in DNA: TGCGCCACCAAGATAGCGGGGGAAAGAGATACGCAGTATTTT.

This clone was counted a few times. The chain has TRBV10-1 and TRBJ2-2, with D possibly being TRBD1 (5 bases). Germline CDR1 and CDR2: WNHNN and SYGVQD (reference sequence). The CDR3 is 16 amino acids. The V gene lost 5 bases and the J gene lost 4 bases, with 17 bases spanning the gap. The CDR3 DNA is TGCGCCAGCAGTCGGCCCAGCCCCCAGGGCACCGGGGAGCTGTTTTTT. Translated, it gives CASSRPSPQGTGELFF.

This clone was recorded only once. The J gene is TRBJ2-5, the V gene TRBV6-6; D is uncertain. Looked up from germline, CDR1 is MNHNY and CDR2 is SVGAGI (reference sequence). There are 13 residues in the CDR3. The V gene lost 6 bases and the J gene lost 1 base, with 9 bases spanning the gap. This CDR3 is CASRQTIQETQYF. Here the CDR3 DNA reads TGTGCCAGCAGACAGACAATCCAAGAGACCCAGTACTTC.

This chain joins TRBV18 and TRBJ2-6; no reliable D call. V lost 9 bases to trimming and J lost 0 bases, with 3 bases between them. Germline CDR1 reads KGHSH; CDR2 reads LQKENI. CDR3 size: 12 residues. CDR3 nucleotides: TGTGCCAGTTACTCTGGGGCCAACGTCCTGACTTTC. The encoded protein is CASYSGANVLTF.

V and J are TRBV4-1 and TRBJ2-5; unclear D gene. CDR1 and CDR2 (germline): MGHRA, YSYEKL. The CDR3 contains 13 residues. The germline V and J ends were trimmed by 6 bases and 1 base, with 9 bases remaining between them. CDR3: CASSLTFQETQYF. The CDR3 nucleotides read TGCGCCAGCAGTCTGACATTCCAAGAGACCCAGTACTTC.

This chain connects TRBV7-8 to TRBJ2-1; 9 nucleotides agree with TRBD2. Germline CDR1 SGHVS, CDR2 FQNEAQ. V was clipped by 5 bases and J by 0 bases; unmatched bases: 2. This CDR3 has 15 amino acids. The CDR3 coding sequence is TGTGCCAGCAGCAGAGCGGGGGGCTCCTACAATGAGCAGTTCTTC. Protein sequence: CASSRAGGSYNEQFF.

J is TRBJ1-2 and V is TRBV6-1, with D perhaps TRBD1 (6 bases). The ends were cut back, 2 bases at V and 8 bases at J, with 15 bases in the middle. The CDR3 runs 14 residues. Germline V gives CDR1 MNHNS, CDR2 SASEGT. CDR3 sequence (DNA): TGTGCCAGCAGTGAATCCGTGACAGGAGAAGGCTACACCTTC. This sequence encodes CASSESVTGEGYTF.

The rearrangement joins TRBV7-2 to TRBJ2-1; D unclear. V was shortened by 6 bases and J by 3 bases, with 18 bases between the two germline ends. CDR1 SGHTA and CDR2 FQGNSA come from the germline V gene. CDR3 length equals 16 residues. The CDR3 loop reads CASSSILLSGYNEQFF. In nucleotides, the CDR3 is TGTGCCAGCAGTTCAATACTTCTTTCGGGCTACAATGAGCAGTTCTTC. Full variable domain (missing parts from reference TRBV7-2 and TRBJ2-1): GAGVSQSPSNKVTEKGKDVELRCDPISGHTALYWYRQSLGQGLEFLIYFQGNSAPDKSGLPSDRFSAERTGGSVSTLTIQRTQQEDSAVYLCASSSILLSGYNEQFFGPGTRLTVL.

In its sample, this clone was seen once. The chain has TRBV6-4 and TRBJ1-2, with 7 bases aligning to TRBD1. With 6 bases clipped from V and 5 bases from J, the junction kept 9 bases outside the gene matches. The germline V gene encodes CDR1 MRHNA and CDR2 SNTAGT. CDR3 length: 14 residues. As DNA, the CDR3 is TGTGCCAGCAGGGGGGATAGGGGGCGGTATGGCTACACCTTC. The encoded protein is CASRGDRGRYGYTF.

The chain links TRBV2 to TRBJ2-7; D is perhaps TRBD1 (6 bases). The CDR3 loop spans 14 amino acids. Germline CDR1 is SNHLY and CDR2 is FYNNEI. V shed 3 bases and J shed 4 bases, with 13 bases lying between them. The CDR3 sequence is CASSEGDISYEQYF. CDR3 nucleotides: TGTGCCAGCAGTGAGGGGGACATCTCTTACGAGCAGTACTTC.

The CDR3 nucleotides read TGTGCCAGCACAGGGGGCTCCTACGAGCAGTACTTC. Its translation is CASTGGSYEQYF. This chain connects TRBV2 to TRBJ2-7; 7 bases are a match to TRBD1. The V segment lost 7 bases and the J segment 0 bases; nucleotides outside the gene matches: 0. The germline CDR1 and CDR2 sequences are SNHLY and FYNNEI. The CDR3 is made up of 12 amino acids.

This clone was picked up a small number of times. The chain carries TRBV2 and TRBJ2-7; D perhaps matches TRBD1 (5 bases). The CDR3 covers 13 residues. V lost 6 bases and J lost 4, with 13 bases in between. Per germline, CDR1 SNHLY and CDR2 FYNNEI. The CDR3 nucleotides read TGTGCCAGCAGCACTTATCGACAGTACGAGCAGTACTTC. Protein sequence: CASSTYRQYEQYF.

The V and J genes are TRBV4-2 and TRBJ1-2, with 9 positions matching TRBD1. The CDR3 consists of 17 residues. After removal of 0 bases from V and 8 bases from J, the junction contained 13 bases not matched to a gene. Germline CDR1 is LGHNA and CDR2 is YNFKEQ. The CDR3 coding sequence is TGTGCCAGCAGCCAAGAGCCGGGACAGGGAACAAGGAGGGGCTACACCTTC. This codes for CASSQEPGQGTRRGYTF.

The CDR3 spells CASTMSGRAGELFF. CDR3 nucleotide sequence: TGTGCCAGCACAATGAGCGGGAGGGCCGGGGAGCTGTTTTTT. The chain joins TRBV25-1 to TRBJ2-2, with TRBD2 matching 10 bases. CDR1 MGHDK and CDR2 SYGVNS come from the germline V gene. With 7 bases clipped from V and 6 bases from J, the junction kept 5 bases outside the gene matches. This CDR3 is 14 amino acids long. Full variable domain (outside the CDR3, taken from reference TRBV25-1 and TRBJ2-2): EADIYQTPRYLVIGTGKKITLECSQTMGHDKMYWYQQDPGMELHLIHYSYGVNSTEKGDLSSESTVSRIRTEHFPLTLESARPSHTSQYLCASTMSGRAGELFFGEGSRLTVL.

The CDR3 DNA sequence: TGCGCCAGCGGAACAGGGGATCAGCCCCAGCATTTT. It specifies CASGTGDQPQHF. The J gene is TRBJ1-5, the V gene TRBV10-1; 7 positions agree with TRBD1. The CDR3 spans 12 residues. The trim removed 8 bases at V and 5 bases at J, leaving 3 bases unmatched. The germline V gene encodes CDR1 WNHNN and CDR2 SYGVQD (reference sequence).

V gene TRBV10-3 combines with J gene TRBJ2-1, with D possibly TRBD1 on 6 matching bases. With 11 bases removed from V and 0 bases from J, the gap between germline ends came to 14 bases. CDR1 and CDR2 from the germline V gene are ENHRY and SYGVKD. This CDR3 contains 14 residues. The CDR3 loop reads CAAGQLDSYNEQFF. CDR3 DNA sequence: TGTGCCGCCGGACAGTTAGACTCCTACAATGAGCAGTTCTTC.

The CDR3 DNA is TGTGCCAGCAGCGTAGCGGGAGAGACCTACGAGCAGTACTTC. It is translated as CASSVAGETYEQYF. The chain carries TRBV9 and TRBJ2-7; TRBD2 might be the D (6 bases). Germline V lookup: CDR1 SGDLS, CDR2 YYNGEE. This CDR3 is built from 14 residues. Trimming removed 0 bases at V and 2 bases at J, with 9 bases between.

CDR3 coding DNA: TGTGCCTGGAGTCCAGGACAGGGGTCCTACAATGAGCAGTTCTTC. This translates into CAWSPGQGSYNEQFF. The J gene is TRBJ2-1, the V gene TRBV30, with TRBD1 matching 9 bases. Germline V gives CDR1 GTSNPN, CDR2 SVGIG (reference sequence). The CDR3 runs to 15 residues. V trimming: 2 bases; J trimming: 1 base; junction bases outside the gene matches: 3.

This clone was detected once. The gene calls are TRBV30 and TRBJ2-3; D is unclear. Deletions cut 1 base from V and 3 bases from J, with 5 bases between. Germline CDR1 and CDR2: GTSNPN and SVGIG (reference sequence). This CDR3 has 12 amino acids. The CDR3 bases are TGTGCCTGGAGTGCGACTACAGATACGCAGTATTTT. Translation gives CAWSATTDTQYF.